These 20 T cell receptor beta chains were all obtained from the same sample, sequenced in a study of blood T cell repertoires in COVID-19. Assay: immunoSEQ multiplex PCR; the TCRdb copy retains only in-frame clones and omits some. The repertoire holds about 170,000 clones, with 90% as singletons. Sequenced input: peripheral blood. These receptors came from a man over 45 with acute or convalescent COVID-19.

The rearrangement links TRBV6-7 to TRBJ1-5; TRBD1 matches 9 bases. TRBV6-7 qualifies as an ORF whose function is uncertain. This CDR3 comprises 21 residues. V was clipped by 2 bases and J by 4 bases; unmatched bases: 21. As DNA, the CDR3 is TGTGCCAGCAGTTACCAAGGGACAGGGAAATCAACCCCTAGCTGGAATCAGCCCCAGCATTTT. It is translated as CASSYQGTGKSTPSWNQPQHF.

The chain couples TRBV6-5 to TRBJ1-2, with 10 bases lining up with TRBD1. After removal of 6 bases from V and 3 bases from J, the junction contained 4 bases not matched to a gene. In germline, CDR1 is MNHEY, CDR2 SVGAGI. The CDR3 loop spans 14 amino acids. The chain's CDR3 is CASRSGQGDYGYTF. CDR3 nucleotide sequence: TGTGCCAGCAGATCCGGACAGGGGGACTATGGCTACACCTTC.

CDR3 DNA: TGTGCCAGCACCAGATACACAGGGGGCGCAAACACCGGGGAGCTGTTTTTT. Its protein product is CASTRYTGGANTGELFF. The chain carries TRBV27 and TRBJ2-2; 9 bases map to TRBD1. Germline trimming cut 7 bases from V and 2 bases from J; bases unmatched to any gene: 11. The CDR3 spans 17 residues. Looked up from germline, CDR1 is MNHEY and CDR2 is SMNVEV (reference sequence).

This clone was seen more than once but under ten times. Other DNA sequences in the same sample also yield this CDR3. The chain carries TRBV19 and TRBJ1-2; unclear D gene. The CDR3 totals 12 residues. Per the germline V gene, CDR1 is LNHDA and CDR2 is SQIVND (reference sequence). The V gene lost 4 bases and the J gene lost 3 bases, with 6 bases spanning the gap. For the CDR3, the DNA is TGTGCCAGTAGTAACAGAGACTATGGCTACACCTTC. Translating gives CASSNRDYGYTF.

The chain carries TRBV29-1 and TRBJ2-1, with D uncertain. The ends were cut back, 4 bases at V and 4 bases at J, with 11 bases in the middle. The CDR3 has 13 residues. The germline gives CDR1 SQVTM, CDR2 ANQGSEA. The CDR3 protein is CSVGLSNYNEQFF. The DNA for the CDR3 is TGCAGCGTTGGACTCTCTAATTACAATGAGCAGTTCTTC.

The chain links TRBV6-1 to TRBJ2-7, with D perhaps TRBD2 (6 bases). This CDR3 is 14 amino acids long. Per germline, CDR1 MNHNS and CDR2 SASEGT. The V and J ends lost 2 bases and 4 bases respectively, with 12 bases between them. The DNA for the CDR3 is TGTGCCAGCAGTGAACCCGGACTACCTTACGAGCAGTACGTC. Translating gives CASSEPGLPYEQYV.

This clone was picked up one time. CDR3 nucleotide sequence: TGCGCCAGCAGCAGGACAGGGGACGGTAATTCACCCCTCCACTTT. Amino acids: CASSRTGDGNSPLHF. The chain is built from TRBV5-1 and TRBJ1-6; 9 nucleotides line up with TRBD1. This CDR3 comprises 15 residues. V trimming: 4 bases; J trimming: 6 bases; junction bases outside the gene matches: 5. Germline CDR1 reads SGHRS; CDR2 reads YFSETQ.

The rearrangement links TRBV5-4 to TRBJ2-3; 9 nucleotides align to TRBD2. The CDR3 has 15 residues. V shed 0 bases and J 4 bases; nucleotides not matched to a gene: 3. CDR1 is SGHNT, CDR2 YYREEE, per germline (reference sequence). CDR3 protein: CASSLGGRGADTQYF. CDR3 DNA: TGTGCCAGCAGCTTGGGCGGGAGGGGAGCAGATACGCAGTATTTT.

The chain links TRBV7-2 to TRBJ2-2, with TRBD2 matching 8 bases. Trimming took 5 bases from V and 1 from J; bases not matched to a gene: 12. Germline V gives CDR1 SGHTA, CDR2 FQGNSA. The CDR3 length is 18 residues. The CDR3 protein is CASSPDPRLAQNTGELFF. The CDR3 nucleotides are TGTGCCAGCAGCCCCGATCCCCGACTAGCGCAGAACACCGGGGAGCTGTTTTTT.

The chain uses TRBV4-3 and TRBJ2-3; 9 bases fit TRBD2. Per the germline V gene, CDR1 is LGHNA and CDR2 is YSLEER. V shed 4 bases, J shed 8 bases, and the junction held 10 bases outside the gene matches. The length of the CDR3 is 15 residues. Here the CDR3 reads CASSPKRGAGITQYF. Here the CDR3 DNA reads TGCGCCAGCAGCCCCAAGCGGGGGGCGGGGATTACGCAGTATTTT.

This clone has only a few counts. The chain recombines TRBV4-2 with TRBJ1-1; a weak D match, TRBD1 (6 bases). CDR3 length: 17 amino acids. The V and J ends lost 4 bases and 0 bases respectively, with 18 bases between them. Germline CDR1 and CDR2: LGHNA and YNFKEQ. CDR3 nucleotides: TGTGCCAGCAGCCCTCTGTGGACAGACGCGATGAACACTGAAGCTTTCTTT. Its protein product is CASSPLWTDAMNTEAFF.

This sequence joins TRBV19 and TRBJ1-5, with D uncertain. The germline V gene encodes CDR1 LNHDA and CDR2 SQIVND (reference sequence). The length of the CDR3 is 17 residues. V lost 5 bases and J lost 0, with 17 bases in between. CDR3 amino acids: CASSPETVFYSNQPQHF. The CDR3 DNA reads as TGTGCCAGTAGTCCCGAAACGGTCTTTTATAGCAATCAGCCCCAGCATTTT.

The chain links TRBV27 to TRBJ2-1; TRBD2 aligns across 13 bases. This CDR3 contains 17 residues. The V gene's germline CDR1 is MNHEY and CDR2 SMNVEV (reference sequence). V gave up 5 bases and J gave up 0 bases; unmatched junction bases: 4. The CDR3 protein is CASSKRLAGGSYNEQFF. In nucleotides, the CDR3 is TGTGCCAGCAGTAAAAGACTAGCGGGGGGCTCCTACAATGAGCAGTTCTTC.

The chain couples TRBV2 to TRBJ1-4, with unresolved D. This CDR3 comprises 13 residues. The V end lost 7 bases, the J end lost 7 bases, and 13 bases lay between the germline ends. Per germline, CDR1 SNHLY and CDR2 FYNNEI. DNA for the CDR3: TGTGCCAGCATGGGAGGGCCGATTGAAAAACTGTTTTTT. It encodes CASMGGPIEKLFF.

The rearrangement uses TRBV7-6 and TRBJ1-5; maybe TRBD1 (6 bases). V lost 5 bases to trimming and J lost 4 bases, with 9 bases between them. Germline lookup yields CDR1 SGHVS and CDR2 FNYEAQ. This CDR3 is 13 amino acids long. CDR3 nucleotide sequence: TGTGCCAGCAGCCAGCAGGGGAATCAGCCCCAGCATTTT. This encodes CASSQQGNQPQHF.

This chain links TRBV19 with TRBJ1-5; the D is unclear. This CDR3 spans 17 amino acids. V lost 3 bases to trimming and J lost 5 bases, with 20 bases between them. From germline, CDR1 is LNHDA and CDR2 SQIVND (reference sequence). Written as DNA, the CDR3 is TGTGCCAGTAGTATTTTACCGGGGTGGCAGAGTGATCAGCCCCAGCATTTT. Residues: CASSILPGWQSDQPQHF. Together with reference TRBV19 and TRBJ1-5, the CDR3 gives the full variable domain: DGGITQSPKYLFRKEGQNVTLSCEQNLNHDAMYWYRQDPGQGLRLIYYSQIVNDFQKGDIAEGYSVSREKKESFPLTVTSAQKNPTAFYLCASSILPGWQSDQPQHFGDGTRLSIL.

CDR3 loop: CAIRDAGTVNQPQHF. Written as DNA, the CDR3 is TGTGCCATCAGAGATGCCGGGACAGTTAATCAGCCCCAGCATTTT. V is TRBV10-3 and J is TRBJ1-5, with TRBD1 matching over 7 bases. The germline V gene encodes CDR1 ENHRY and CDR2 SYGVKD. CDR3 length: 15 amino acids. V dropped 6 bases and J dropped 4; count of bases not matched to a gene: 9.

The chain combines TRBV3-1 (or the pseudogene TRBV3-2) with TRBJ2-4; 8 bases fit TRBD1. The length of the CDR3 is 15 residues. The ends lost 2 bases at V and 3 bases at J; junction bases unmatched: 3. The germline CDR1 and CDR2 sequences are LGHDT and YNNKEL (reference sequence). CDR3 in amino acids: CASSQLGQGKNIQYF. For the CDR3, the DNA is TGTGCCAGCAGCCAACTCGGACAGGGCAAAAACATTCAGTACTTC.

The rearrangement links TRBV7-8 to TRBJ1-1; D ambiguous. CDR1 and CDR2 (germline): SGHVS, FQNEAQ. Trimming left V 1 base short and J 3 bases short, with 18 bases between. This CDR3 is 17 amino acids long. This chain's CDR3 is CASSLVSWPKSYTEAFF. CDR3 in DNA: TGTGCCAGCAGCTTAGTATCTTGGCCAAAAAGTTACACTGAAGCTTTCTTT.

This rearrangement joins TRBV28 to TRBJ2-3; TRBD1 matches at 9 bases. The V and J ends lost 5 bases and 2 bases, in that order; junction bases with no gene match: 8. From germline, CDR1 is MDHEN and CDR2 SYDVKM. The CDR3 consists of 16 residues. The CDR3 sequence is CASSQPGQGFTDTQYF. For the CDR3, the DNA is TGTGCCAGCAGTCAACCGGGACAGGGTTTCACAGATACGCAGTATTTT.